A single sample is the source of the 4 T cell receptor beta chains below, sequenced in a study of control samples from healthy donors and cancer patients. Data came from immunoSEQ multiplex PCR; TCRdb stores just in-frame clones and leaves some out. The sample holds approximately 81,000 clones; 94% are singletons and the top ten take 4.5% to 5.5%. The sequencing sample was made of blood. Receptors were obtained from a woman in her late teens or twenties in good health.

V is TRBV5-6 and J is TRBJ2-7; D gene unclear. The V end was cut by 0 bases, the J end by 4 bases, with 5 bases between. Germline loops: CDR1 SGHDT, CDR2 YYEEEE. The CDR3 is made up of 12 amino acids. The CDR3 sequence: CASSLGGYEQYF. The CDR3 DNA reads TGTGCCAGCAGCTTGGGGGGTTACGAGCAGTACTTC.

The genes are TRBV19 and TRBJ2-7; the match to TRBD1 covers 8 bases. The V and J ends lost 2 bases and 3 bases, in that order; junction bases with no gene match: 3. This CDR3 has 14 amino acids. The germline V gene has CDR1 LNHDA and CDR2 SQIVND (reference sequence). The CDR3 spells CASSISGQVYEQYF. Here the CDR3 DNA reads TGTGCCAGTAGTATATCGGGACAGGTCTACGAGCAGTACTTC.

The gene calls are TRBV5-6 and TRBJ1-1; TRBD1 might be the D (6 bases). Trimming left V 5 bases short and J 2 bases short, with 13 bases between. CDR1 is SGHDT, CDR2 YYEEEE, per germline. This CDR3 comprises 14 residues. Here the CDR3 reads CASRTGTSNTEAFF. CDR3 DNA sequence: TGTGCCAGCAGGACCGGGACAAGTAACACTGAAGCTTTCTTT.

The gene calls are TRBV7-3 and TRBJ2-1; 11 bases agree with TRBD2. Germline lookup yields CDR1 SGHTA and CDR2 FQGTGA. There are 15 residues in the CDR3. Trimming at V came to 1 base and at J to 5 bases, leaving 1 base not matched to a gene. The CDR3 DNA reads TGTGCCAGCAGCTTAAGACTAGCGGGACACAATGAGCAGTTCTTC. The encoded protein is CASSLRLAGHNEQFF.